This T cell receptor beta chain is drawn from a study of blood T cells in healthy people across ages. Primers used in a second PCR of roughly 6 to 12 cycles were a sample-barcoded 5' primer and a J-beta primer mix. Each CDR3 protein is one row after TCRdb ran MiXCR on the 5' RACE reads. The sample holds some 1.4 million distinct CDR3 sequences; roughly 40% are singletons and the top ten take approximately 7.9%. Germline lookup yields CDR1 SGHTA and CDR2 FQGNSA. With 5 bases removed from V and 6 bases from J, the gap between germline ends came to 14 bases. The CDR3 has 14 amino acids. The sequence was obtained from a woman between 18 and 29 years old in good health. The chain employs TRBV7-2 and TRBJ2-4, with unresolved D. The sample consisted of blood. This chain's CDR3 is CASSVTLAGNIQYF. DNA for the CDR3: TGTGCCAGCAGCGTGACTTTGGCAGGAAACATTCAGTACTTC.